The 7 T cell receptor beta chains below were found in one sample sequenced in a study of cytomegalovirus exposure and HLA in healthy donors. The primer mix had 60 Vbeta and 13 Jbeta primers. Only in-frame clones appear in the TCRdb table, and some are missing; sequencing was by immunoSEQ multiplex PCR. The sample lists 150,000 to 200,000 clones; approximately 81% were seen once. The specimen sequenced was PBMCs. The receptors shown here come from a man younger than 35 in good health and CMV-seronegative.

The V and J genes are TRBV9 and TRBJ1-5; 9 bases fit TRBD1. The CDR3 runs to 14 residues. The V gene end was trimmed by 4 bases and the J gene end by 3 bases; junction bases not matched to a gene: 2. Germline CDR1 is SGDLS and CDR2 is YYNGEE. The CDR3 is CASSRDRDNQPQHF. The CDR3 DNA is TGTGCCAGCAGCCGGGACAGGGACAATCAGCCCCAGCATTTT.

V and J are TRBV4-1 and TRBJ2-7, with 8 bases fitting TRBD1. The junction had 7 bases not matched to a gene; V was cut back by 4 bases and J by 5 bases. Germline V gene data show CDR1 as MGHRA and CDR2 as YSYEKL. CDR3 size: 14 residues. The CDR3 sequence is CASSPRTGYDEQYF. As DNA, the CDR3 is TGCGCCAGCAGCCCGCGGACAGGGTACGACGAGCAGTACTTC.

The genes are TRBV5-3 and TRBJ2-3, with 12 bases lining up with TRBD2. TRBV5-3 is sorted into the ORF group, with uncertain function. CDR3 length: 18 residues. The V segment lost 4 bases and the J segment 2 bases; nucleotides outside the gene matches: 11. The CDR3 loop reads CARSPTSGGLLATDTQYF. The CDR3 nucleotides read TGTGCCAGAAGCCCTACTAGCGGGGGGCTACTCGCCACAGATACGCAGTATTTT.

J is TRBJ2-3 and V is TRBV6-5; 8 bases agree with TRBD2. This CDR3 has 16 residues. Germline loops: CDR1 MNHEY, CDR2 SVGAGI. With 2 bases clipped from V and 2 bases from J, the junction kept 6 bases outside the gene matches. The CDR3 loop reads CASSYDAGGFTDTQYF. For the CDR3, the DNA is TGTGCCAGCAGTTACGATGCGGGAGGCTTCACAGATACGCAGTATTTT.

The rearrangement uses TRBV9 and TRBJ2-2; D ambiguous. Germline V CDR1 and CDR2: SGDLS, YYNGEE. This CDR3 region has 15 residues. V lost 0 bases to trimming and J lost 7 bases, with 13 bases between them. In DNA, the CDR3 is TGTGCCAGCAGCGTAGCTGGGCAGGATAGCGGGGAGCTGTTTTTT. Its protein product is CASSVAGQDSGELFF.

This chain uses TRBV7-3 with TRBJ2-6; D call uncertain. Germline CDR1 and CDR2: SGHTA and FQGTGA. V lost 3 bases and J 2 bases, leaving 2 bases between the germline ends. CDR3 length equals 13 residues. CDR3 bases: TGTGCCAGCAGCTTCGCTGGGGCCAACGTCCTGACTTTC. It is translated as CASSFAGANVLTF.

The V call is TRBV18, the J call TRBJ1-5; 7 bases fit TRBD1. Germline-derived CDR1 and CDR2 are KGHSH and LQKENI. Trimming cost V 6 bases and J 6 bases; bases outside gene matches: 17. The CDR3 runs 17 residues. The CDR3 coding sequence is TGTGCCAGCTCCCCGGCAGGGACAGAGGCCTGGGGTCAGCCCCAGCATTTT. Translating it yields CASSPAGTEAWGQPQHF.